Below, 25 T cell receptor beta chains from the same sample are listed, as sequenced in a study of blood T cell repertoires in COVID-19. Clones were sequenced by immunoSEQ multiplex PCR, and TCRdb holds only the in-frame ones, with some missing. In the table there are over 150,000 clones, about 75% of which are singletons. The sequenced material came from peripheral blood. Source of these receptors: a woman in her 70s with acute or convalescent COVID-19.

V is TRBV28 and J is TRBJ2-2; 8 bases align to TRBD1. CDR3 length equals 19 residues. CDR1 is MDHEN and CDR2 is SYDVKM in the germline V gene. V shed 5 bases, J shed 5 bases, and the junction held 19 bases outside the gene matches. DNA for the CDR3: TGTGCCAGCAGTCCCCCCCAGGGGGCGCTTTGGGCGGGTACCGGGGAGCTGTTTTTT. Its translation: CASSPPQGALWAGTGELFF.

This clone showed up just once. The J gene is TRBJ2-7, the V gene TRBV6-5, with a tentative D call TRBD2 (7 bases). V lost 7 bases and J lost 7, with 23 bases in between. The CDR3 covers 15 residues. Germline loops: CDR1 MNHEY, CDR2 SVGAGI. The CDR3 DNA sequence: TGTGCCAGCATTTCACCGGGGGGCGTCTCGTTGGAGCAGTACTTC. Amino acids: CASISPGGVSLEQYF.

In its sample, this clone was seen once. This chain joins TRBV19 and TRBJ1-5; TRBD1 agrees at 7 bases. Germline assignment: CDR1 LNHDA and CDR2 SQIVND (reference sequence). V was clipped by 8 bases and J by 0 bases; unmatched bases: 1. CDR3 size: 13 residues. This CDR3 reads CASGQDSNQPQHF. The CDR3 nucleotides read TGTGCCAGTGGACAGGATAGCAATCAGCCCCAGCATTTT.

The chain joins TRBV29-1 to TRBJ1-5, with a weak D call TRBD1 (6 bases). V was cut by 6 bases and J by 6 bases, with 15 bases left in between. The CDR3 loop spans 13 amino acids. Germline CDR1 reads SQVTM; CDR2 reads ANQGSEA. The CDR3 region is CSVGGRQGQPQHF. The CDR3 DNA reads TGCAGCGTGGGGGGGCGCCAAGGTCAGCCCCAGCATTTT.

V and J are TRBV19 and TRBJ2-5; D is perhaps TRBD2 (6 bases). This CDR3 has 15 amino acids. CDR1 LNHDA and CDR2 SQIVND come from the germline V gene (reference sequence). The V gene lost 4 bases and the J gene lost 1 base, with 13 bases spanning the gap. The CDR3, as DNA: TGTGCCAGTAGTACCCTTCGGGGGTCCCAAGAGACCCAGTACTTC. Protein sequence: CASSTLRGSQETQYF.

The rearrangement uses TRBV24-1 and TRBJ2-7, with 9 positions matching TRBD1. V lost 4 bases and J lost 1; bases outside the gene matches: 7. The length of the CDR3 is 16 residues. The germline V gene encodes CDR1 KGHDR and CDR2 SFDVKD. The CDR3, as DNA: TGTGCCACCAGTGACCCTGACAGGGGGGGGTCCTACGAGCAGTACTTC. Its protein is CATSDPDRGGSYEQYF.

The chain couples TRBV30 to TRBJ1-2; 7 bases are shared with TRBD1. Germline CDR1 reads GTSNPN; CDR2 reads SVGIG (reference sequence). V lost 7 bases and J lost 4; bases outside the gene matches: 15. The CDR3 runs 15 residues. CDR3 DNA: TGTGCCTCAGCGACGGGGACAGCTCGATTCTATGGCTACACCTTC. Translated, it gives CASATGTARFYGYTF.

This clone has a single count. This chain links TRBV6-6 with TRBJ2-3; possibly TRBD2 for D (6 bases). This CDR3 contains 14 residues. Germline V gene sequence: CDR1 MNHNY, CDR2 SVGAGI (reference sequence). Trimming shortened V by 7 bases and J by 3 bases, and 14 bases separated the two germline ends. CDR3 amino acids: CASKIRGGTDTQYF. The CDR3 nucleotides are TGTGCCAGCAAAATACGGGGAGGAACAGATACGCAGTATTTT.

The chain has TRBV19 and TRBJ2-5; 8 bases are a match to TRBD2. V was pared by 6 bases and J by 5 bases, with 8 bases of the junction left unmatched. Germline V gene sequence: CDR1 LNHDA, CDR2 SQIVND (reference sequence). CDR3 size: 14 residues. The chain's CDR3 is CASSSGLAFETQYF. The CDR3, as DNA: TGTGCCAGTAGCTCCGGACTAGCTTTTGAGACCCAGTACTTC.

The rearrangement uses TRBV13 and TRBJ1-1; 8 nucleotides match TRBD1. The CDR3 loop spans 15 amino acids. Germline V gives CDR1 PRHDT, CDR2 FYEKMQ (reference sequence). Trimming at V came to 4 bases and at J to 1 base, leaving 5 bases not matched to a gene. The CDR3 loop reads CASSSGQGQNTEAFF. As DNA, the CDR3 is TGTGCCAGCAGCTCCGGACAGGGCCAGAACACTGAAGCTTTCTTT.

In the case of this clone: The DNA is omitted, as the CDR3 cannot be located on it reliably, and the CDR3 follows TCRdb's listing. The chain links TRBV28 to TRBJ1-1; the table's D gene call, TRBD1, was not cross checked with the DNA. The length of the CDR3 is 13 amino acids, counting both ends. CDR1 is MDHEN and CDR2 is SYDVKM in the germline V gene. CDR3 loop: CASSFGQGAQTFF.

At least ten counts were recorded for this clone. The rearrangement joins TRBV18 to TRBJ1-1; 11 bases fit TRBD1. V was pared by 2 bases and J by 5 bases, with 1 base of the junction left unmatched. Germline assignment: CDR1 KGHSH and CDR2 LQKENI. This CDR3 contains 14 residues. DNA of the CDR3: TGTGCCAGCTCACCAGGGACAGGGGGAACTGAAGCTTTCTTT. Its protein is CASSPGTGGTEAFF. The full variable domain, its missing parts supplied by reference TRBV18 and TRBJ1-1, is NAGVMQNPRHLVRRRGQEARLRCSPMKGHSHVYWYRQLPEEGLKFMVYLQKENIIDESGMPKERFSAEFPKEGPSILRIQQVVRGDSAAYFCASSPGTGGTEAFFGQGTRLTVV.

The chain links TRBV4-1 to TRBJ1-1; perhaps TRBD1 as D (6 bases). V was pared by 4 bases and J by 0 bases, with 18 bases between. CDR3 length: 17 amino acids. Germline V CDR1 and CDR2: MGHRA, YSYEKL. CDR3 in amino acids: CASSRGQRMMMNTEAFF. The CDR3 region has the DNA TGCGCCAGCAGCCGAGGACAGAGGATGATGATGAACACTGAAGCTTTCTTT.

This clone is a singleton in its sample. This chain uses TRBV7-2 with TRBJ2-6, with D possibly TRBD2 on 5 matching bases. Germline values: CDR1 SGHTA, CDR2 FQGNSA. Trimming stripped 8 bases from V and 1 base from J, with 15 bases between. This CDR3 contains 16 residues. CDR3 nucleotide sequence: TGTGCCAGCTACCCCCCACCGGGATCTGGGGCCAACGTCCTGACTTTC. Translated: CASYPPPGSGANVLTF.

The chain links TRBV30 to TRBJ2-3; 14 bases are shared with TRBD2. Germline V gene data show CDR1 as GTSNPN and CDR2 as SVGIG (reference sequence). This CDR3 is built from 15 residues. J gave up 5 bases and V 3 bases, and 4 bases lay outside the gene matches. The CDR3 DNA sequence: TGTGCCTGGAGGGGACTAGCGGGAGACGGAGATACGCAGTATTTT. Its protein is CAWRGLAGDGDTQYF.

This chain joins TRBV25-1 and TRBJ1-4; TRBD1 aligns across 8 bases. With V trimmed by 5 bases and J by 8 bases, 7 bases remained unmatched. CDR1 and CDR2 (germline): MGHDK, SYGVNS. CDR3 size: 14 residues. The CDR3 DNA reads TGTGCCAGCAGTCGGGACAGGCTAGGGGAAAAACTGTTTTTT. Protein sequence: CASSRDRLGEKLFF.

The sample holds one count of this clone. The gene calls are TRBV15 and TRBJ2-1, with D possibly TRBD2 on 5 matching bases. V gave up 7 bases and J gave up 2 bases, with 15 bases separating them. CDR3 length equals 15 residues. Per germline, CDR1 LNHNV and CDR2 YYDKDF (reference sequence). CDR3 DNA sequence: TGTGCCACCACGCGGCGGGCGGGCACCTACAATGAGCAGTTCTTC. Protein: CATTRRAGTYNEQFF.

The CDR3: CATQPDRRSGNTIYF. The CDR3 DNA sequence: TGTGCCACCCAACCCGACAGGCGCTCTGGAAACACCATATATTTT. V usage is TRBV2 and J usage is TRBJ1-3, with D perhaps matching TRBD1 (6 bases). The CDR3 runs to 15 residues. Germline V gives CDR1 SNHLY, CDR2 FYNNEI. V was clipped by 10 bases and J by 0 bases, with 16 bases between them.

This rearrangement joins TRBV7-8 to TRBJ1-1, with TRBD1 as a possible D gene (5 bases). The CDR3 covers 13 residues. Germline V gene sequence: CDR1 SGHVS, CDR2 FQNEAQ. The V end lost 3 bases, the J end lost 1 base, and 6 bases lay between the germline ends. The CDR3 loop is CASSFTGNTEAFF. CDR3 coding DNA: TGTGCCAGCAGCTTCACAGGGAACACTGAAGCTTTCTTT.

The chain has TRBV9 and TRBJ1-4; D is unresolved. The germline gives CDR1 SGDLS, CDR2 YYNGEE. The CDR3 is 17 amino acids. Trimming pared 0 bases from V and 4 bases from J, leaving 16 bases between. This CDR3 is CASSVGATAGLNEKLFF. DNA for the CDR3: TGTGCCAGCAGCGTAGGGGCTACGGCAGGCCTTAATGAAAAACTGTTTTTT. Combining the CDR3 with reference TRBV9 and TRBJ1-4 gives the whole variable domain DSGVTQTPKHLITATGQRVTLRCSPRSGDLSVYWYQQSLDQGLQFLIQYYNGEERAKGNILERFSAQQFPDLHSELNLSSLELGDSALYFCASSVGATAGLNEKLFFGSGTQLSVL.

The sample holds a few counts of this clone. The rearrangement uses TRBV3-1 (or the pseudogene TRBV3-2) and TRBJ2-7, with 12 bases fitting TRBD2. After removal of 1 base from V and 0 bases from J, the junction contained 4 bases not matched to a gene. CDR3 size: 17 residues. Per germline, CDR1 LGHDT and CDR2 YNNKEL (reference sequence). The CDR3 loop is CASSQALLAGGSYEQYF. The CDR3 DNA sequence: TGTGCCAGCAGCCAAGCACTACTAGCGGGAGGCTCCTACGAGCAGTACTTC.

The chain carries TRBV7-2 and TRBJ2-7; unclear D gene. Looked up from germline, CDR1 is SGHTA and CDR2 is FQGNSA. There are 13 residues in the CDR3. V was clipped by 1 base and J by 7 bases, with 11 bases between them. As DNA, the CDR3 is TGTGCCAGCAGCTTAGGTCGACTCTGGGAGCAGTACTTC. This sequence encodes CASSLGRLWEQYF.

This clone was seen a few times. The rearrangement links TRBV19 to TRBJ2-5; 8 bases are a match to TRBD2. Germline CDR1 reads LNHDA; CDR2 reads SQIVND (reference sequence). V shed 3 bases and J 5 bases; nucleotides not matched to a gene: 2. The CDR3 is made up of 13 amino acids. The CDR3: CASSMRLAETQYF. The CDR3 DNA follows: TGTGCCAGTAGTATGCGACTAGCGGAGACCCAGTACTTC.

In this sample, this clone turned up a few times. The chain has TRBV27 and TRBJ1-5; 8 bases line up with TRBD1. In germline, CDR1 is MNHEY, CDR2 SMNVEV (reference sequence). Trimming removed 6 bases from V and 5 bases from J; junction bases left unmatched: 6. The CDR3 is 14 residues long. The CDR3 protein is CASSQTGEYQPQHF. The DNA of the CDR3 is TGTGCCAGCAGCCAGACAGGGGAGTATCAGCCCCAGCATTTT.

In this sample, this clone turned up once. The chain has TRBV5-1 and TRBJ2-2, with D perhaps matching TRBD1 (5 bases). CDR3 length: 13 residues. Trimming cost V 3 bases and J 7 bases, with 10 bases left between them. Germline V gene sequence: CDR1 SGHRS, CDR2 YFSETQ. Here the CDR3 DNA reads TGCGCCAGCAGCTCTAGGGGCGGCGGGGAGCTGTTTTTT. Encoded protein: CASSSRGGGELFF.